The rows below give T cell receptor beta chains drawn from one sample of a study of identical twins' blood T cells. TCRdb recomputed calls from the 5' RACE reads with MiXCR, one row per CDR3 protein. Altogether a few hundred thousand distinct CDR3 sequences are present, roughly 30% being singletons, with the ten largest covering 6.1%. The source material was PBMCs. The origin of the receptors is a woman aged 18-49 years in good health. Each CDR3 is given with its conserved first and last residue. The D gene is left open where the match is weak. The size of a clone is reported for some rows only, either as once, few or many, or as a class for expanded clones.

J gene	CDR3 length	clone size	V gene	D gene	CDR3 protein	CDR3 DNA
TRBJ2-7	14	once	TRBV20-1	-	CSARPHRTAYEQYF	TGCAGTGCTCGGCCCCACCGGACAGCCTACGAGCAGTACTTC
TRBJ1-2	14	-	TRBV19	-	CPSSIVTGSFGYTF	TGTCCCAGTAGCATCGTAACAGGGAGTTTTGGCTACACCTTC
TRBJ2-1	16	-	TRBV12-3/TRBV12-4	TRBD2	CASRRTTSGSYNEQFF	TGTGCCAGCAGGAGGACAACTAGCGGCTCCTACAATGAGCAGTTCTTC
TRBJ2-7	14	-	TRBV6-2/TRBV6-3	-	CASSGPGRTYEQYF	TGTGCCAGCAGCGGGCCGGGCCGAACTTACGAGCAGTACTTC
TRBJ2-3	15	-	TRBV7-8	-	CASSLTQGITDTQYF	TGTGCCAGCAGCTTAACACAGGGAATCACAGATACGCAGTATTTT
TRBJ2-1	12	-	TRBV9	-	CASSVAMGAQFF	TGTGCCAGCAGCGTAGCCATGGGTGCGCAGTTCTTC
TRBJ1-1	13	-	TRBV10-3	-	CASSGERAYEAFF	TGTGCCTCGAGTGGGGAGAGGGCCTATGAAGCTTTCTTT
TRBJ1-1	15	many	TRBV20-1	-	CSARSRGRGHSEAFF	TGCAGTGCTAGATCCAGGGGAAGGGGACACTCTGAAGCTTTCTTT
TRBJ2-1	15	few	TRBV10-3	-	CAISDPRSSYNEQFF	TGTGCCATCAGTGATCCCCGGAGCTCCTACAATGAGCAGTTCTTC
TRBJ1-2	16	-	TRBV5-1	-	CASSLAPGETNYGYTF	TGCGCCAGCAGCTTGGCCCCTGGAGAGACAAACTATGGCTACACCTTC
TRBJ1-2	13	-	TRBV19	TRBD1	CASIQDRGYGYTF	TGTGCCAGTATCCAAGACAGGGGCTATGGCTACACCTTC
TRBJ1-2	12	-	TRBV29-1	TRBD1	CSARGTGEGYTF	TGCAGCGCACGGGGGACAGGGGAAGGCTACACCTTC
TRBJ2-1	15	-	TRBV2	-	CASSEVGARINEQFF	TGTGCCAGCAGTGAAGTGGGGGCTCGTATCAATGAGCAGTTCTTC
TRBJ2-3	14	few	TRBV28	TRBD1	CASTPGQGYSTQYF	TGTGCCAGCACCCCCGGACAGGGGTATAGTACGCAGTATTTT
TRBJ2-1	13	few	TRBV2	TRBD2	CASSEVGLAGAHF	TGTGCCAGCAGTGAAGTGGGGCTAGCGGGGGCTCATTTC
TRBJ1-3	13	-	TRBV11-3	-	CASSPDTGNTIYF	TGTGCCAGCAGCCCGGACACGGGAAACACCATATATTTT